What follows are 16 T cell receptor beta chains derived from one specimen sequenced in a study of blood T cells in healthy people across ages. A second 7 to 11 cycle PCR used barcoded and J-beta primers. Using its own MiXCR run on the 5' RACE reads, TCRdb lists one record per CDR3 protein. The repertoire consists of roughly 1.7 million distinct CDR3 sequences, with roughly 30% occurring once and the leading ten covering roughly 12%. The sequencing sample was made of blood. The origin of the receptors is a woman between 25 and 40 years old in good health.

This clonotype was counted only a few times. The genes are TRBV12-3 or TRBV12-4 and TRBJ2-5; TRBD2 aligns across 7 bases. V lost 3 bases and J lost 7; bases outside the gene matches: 8. The CDR3 consists of 14 residues. CDR3 protein: CASSFQTPGGTQYF. The CDR3 coding sequence is TGTGCCAGCAGTTTTCAGACCCCGGGAGGGACCCAGTACTTC.

V usage is TRBV20-1 and J usage is TRBJ2-5; D tentatively fits TRBD1 or TRBD2 (6 bases each). V gave up 0 bases and J gave up 5 bases, with 10 bases separating them. The CDR3 has 13 amino acids. CDR1 is DFQATT and CDR2 is SNEGSKA in the germline V gene (reference sequence). Here the CDR3 reads CSAREGGSETQYF. The CDR3 DNA reads as TGCAGTGCTAGAGAGGGGGGCTCGGAGACCCAGTACTTC.

This clonotype was counted a few times. The V gene is TRBV7-3, the J gene TRBJ1-2, with D hard to call. CDR3 length equals 13 residues. Trimming took 5 bases from V and 0 from J, leaving 7 bases between them. Germline CDR1 is SGHTA and CDR2 is FQGTGA. CDR3 coding DNA: TGTGCCAGCAGCAAGGACCCTAACTATGGCTACACCTTC. Encoded protein: CASSKDPNYGYTF.

About this clonotype: At one boundary the junction diverges from the germline segment, which might be a read error. J is TRBJ2-1 and V is TRBV7-2; D perhaps matches TRBD2 (6 bases). CDR1 is SGHTA, CDR2 FQGNSA, per germline. CDR3 size: 14 residues. CDR3: CASNLVGTSNEQFF. CDR3 DNA sequence: TGTGCCAGCAACTTAGTAGGGACTTCTAATGAGCAGTTCTTC.

The chain links TRBV4-2 to TRBJ2-7; D unresolved. Trimming shortened V by 4 bases and J by 4 bases, and 14 bases separated the two germline ends. Germline V gene sequence: CDR1 LGHNA, CDR2 YNFKEQ. CDR3 length equals 14 residues. The DNA of the CDR3 is TGTGCCAGCAGCCCCTTTGCTGGAGATTACGAGCAGTACTTC. It yields the protein CASSPFAGDYEQYF.

V usage is TRBV12-3 or TRBV12-4 and J usage is TRBJ2-5; 8 bases map to TRBD2. V lost 0 bases, J lost 5 bases, and 14 bases stayed unmatched. The CDR3 loop spans 18 amino acids. The CDR3 loop is CASSLALGGGQGGETQYF. The CDR3 DNA follows: TGTGCCAGCAGTTTAGCGCTCGGGGGGGGGCAGGGTGGTGAGACCCAGTACTTC.

The chain employs TRBV6-1 and TRBJ2-3; 12 nucleotides match TRBD2. The CDR3 consists of 15 residues. Unmatched junction bases numbered 4, after V lost 8 bases and J lost 1 base. From germline, CDR1 is MNHNS and CDR2 SASEGT. The CDR3 sequence is CASGSSGGGTDTQYF. CDR3 bases: TGTGCCAGCGGATCTAGCGGGGGGGGCACAGATACGCAGTATTTT.

V gene TRBV19 combines with J gene TRBJ2-7; 8 bases map to TRBD2. Germline V gives CDR1 LNHDA, CDR2 SQIVND (reference sequence). This CDR3 has 18 amino acids. V trimming: 2 bases; J trimming: 0 bases; junction bases outside the gene matches: 12. CDR3 in amino acids: CASSISAAEAGGSYEQYF. In nucleotides, the CDR3 is TGTGCCAGTAGTATATCGGCGGCGGAGGCGGGGGGCTCCTACGAGCAGTACTTC.

The chain joins TRBV6-1 to TRBJ2-3, with D possibly TRBD1 on 6 matching bases. CDR1 and CDR2 from the germline V gene are MNHNS and SASEGT. The CDR3 is 13 residues long. V dropped 6 bases and J dropped 5 bases, with 12 bases sitting between them. The DNA of the CDR3 is TGTGCCAGCAGGAAACGGACAGAAGATACGCAGTATTTT. As protein: CASRKRTEDTQYF.

This clonotype was seen a few times. The chain recombines TRBV27 with TRBJ1-2, with 8 bases identical to TRBD1. In germline, CDR1 is MNHEY, CDR2 SMNVEV (reference sequence). The junction had 5 bases not matched to a gene; V was cut back by 0 bases and J by 2 bases. There are 16 residues in the CDR3. The CDR3 region has the DNA TGTGCCAGCAGTTTATCGGCGGACAGGGCAAACTATGGCTACACCTTC. It yields the protein CASSLSADRANYGYTF.

This clonotype was picked up many times. The chain uses TRBV10-3 and TRBJ2-1, with D possibly matching TRBD2 (5 bases). V lost 11 bases to trimming and J lost 7 bases, with 21 bases between them. The germline gives CDR1 ENHRY, CDR2 SYGVKD. This CDR3 is 14 amino acids long. In DNA, the CDR3 is TGTGCCGTCTGGATAGGTGTTTCGGGGAATGAGCAGTTCTTC. It is translated as CAVWIGVSGNEQFF.

In this sample, this clonotype turned up many times. This chain connects TRBV12-3 or TRBV12-4 to TRBJ1-2; D unclear. The V end was cut by 1 base, the J end by 7 bases, with 7 bases between. The CDR3 runs 12 residues. In DNA, the CDR3 is TGTGCCAGCAGTTTAGGAGGTTCTGGCTACACCTTC. Protein sequence: CASSLGGSGYTF.

The genes are TRBV28 and TRBJ1-2; unclear D gene. The germline gives CDR1 MDHEN, CDR2 SYDVKM. The CDR3 extends over 12 amino acids. With 2 bases removed from V and 10 bases from J, the gap between germline ends came to 11 bases. Here the CDR3 reads CASSLGSRDYTF. The CDR3 nucleotides are TGTGCCAGCAGTTTAGGGAGTAGAGACTACACCTTC.

The chain uses TRBV19 and TRBJ2-7, with 7 bases matching TRBD2. CDR3 size: 14 residues. Germline V lookup: CDR1 LNHDA, CDR2 SQIVND (reference sequence). After removal of 4 bases from V and 2 bases from J, the junction contained 5 bases not matched to a gene. Here the CDR3 DNA reads TGTGCCAGTAGTAAGGGGAGGGCTGCCTACGAGCAGTACTTC. As protein: CASSKGRAAYEQYF.

This clonotype was recorded many times. This chain joins TRBV20-1 and TRBJ2-7, with no clear D. Trimming stripped 6 bases from V and 6 bases from J, with 21 bases between. CDR3 size: 14 residues. Germline V CDR1 and CDR2: DFQATT, SNEGSKA (reference sequence). CDR3 nucleotide sequence: TGCAGTGCCCCCTCCGGGCCCTTACCCACCGAGCAGTACTTC. Protein: CSAPSGPLPTEQYF.

On this clonotype itself: Mismatch with germline at one junction end may stem from a read error. J is TRBJ1-5 and V is TRBV28, with unresolved D. The CDR3 loop spans 15 amino acids. Germline CDR1 MDHEN, CDR2 SYDVKM. As DNA, the CDR3 is TGTACCAGCAGCTCAGTACCTTCGCTAAAACAGCCCCAGCATTTT. The encoded protein is CTSSSVPSLKQPQHF.